A single sample gave rise to the 11 T cell receptor beta chains below, sequenced in a study of T cell responses to AZD1222 COVID-19 vaccine. Clones were read by immunoSEQ multiplex PCR, and TCRdb kept only the in-frame ones, dropping some. The sample data list about 140,000 clones. Source material: peripheral blood. These receptors originate from an adult in good health.

This chain connects TRBV5-6 to TRBJ1-1; 8 positions match TRBD1. Germline trimming cut 5 bases from V and 1 base from J; bases unmatched to any gene: 4. This CDR3 has 14 amino acids. CDR1 and CDR2 from the germline V gene are SGHDT and YYEEEE. CDR3 protein: CASRRTGSNTEAFF. CDR3 DNA sequence: TGTGCCAGCAGGCGGACAGGGTCGAACACTGAAGCTTTCTTT.

The chain joins TRBV11-3 to TRBJ2-5, with TRBD1 as a possible D gene (5 bases). CDR3 size: 14 residues. The germline V and J ends were trimmed by 5 bases and 2 bases, with 12 bases remaining between them. Per germline, CDR1 SGHNT and CDR2 YENEEA. In nucleotides, the CDR3 is TGTGCCAGCAGCCCGGACACAGGACAAGAGACCCAGTACTTC. Encoded protein: CASSPDTGQETQYF.

This chain connects TRBV6-5 to TRBJ1-5, with 8 bases identical to TRBD1. Germline values: CDR1 MNHEY, CDR2 SVGAGI. The CDR3 sequence is 14 residues long. V lost 6 bases to trimming and J lost 3 bases; unmatched junction nucleotides: 4. The CDR3 loop is CASRKQGVNQPQHF. In DNA, the CDR3 is TGTGCCAGCAGGAAACAGGGGGTCAATCAGCCCCAGCATTTT.

The chain is built from TRBV2 and TRBJ1-2; D remains unclear. The V gene lost 4 bases and the J gene lost 7 bases, with 7 bases spanning the gap. This CDR3 comprises 11 residues. Per germline, CDR1 SNHLY and CDR2 FYNNEI. CDR3 in DNA: TGTGCCAGCAGTGCGAGGGTTGGCTACACCTTC. It encodes CASSARVGYTF.

This chain connects TRBV5-1 to TRBJ1-3; no reliable D call. The CDR3 covers 15 residues. From germline, CDR1 is SGHRS and CDR2 YFSETQ. V shed 0 bases and J shed 4 bases, with 11 bases lying between them. The CDR3 reads CASSLEAGEGNTIYF. The CDR3 DNA sequence: TGCGCCAGCAGCTTGGAGGCAGGAGAGGGAAACACCATATATTTT.

This chain uses TRBV28 with TRBJ1-2; D gene unclear. Germline V gene data show CDR1 as MDHEN and CDR2 as SYDVKM. The V gene lost 2 bases and the J gene lost 8 bases, with 9 bases spanning the gap. This CDR3 has 12 residues. The CDR3 sequence: CASSLGSQGYTF. DNA for the CDR3: TGTGCCAGCAGTTTAGGCAGCCAGGGCTACACCTTC.

V usage is TRBV7-2 and J usage is TRBJ1-2; D perhaps matches TRBD1 (6 bases). The germline V and J ends were trimmed by 4 bases and 4 bases, with 28 bases remaining between them. This CDR3 contains 19 residues. The germline V gene has CDR1 SGHTA and CDR2 FQGNSA. CDR3 nucleotide sequence: TGTGCCAGCAGCTCCTTGTTGGGGGGGCGCCGCGAAGAATTCTATGGCTACACCTTC. The encoded protein is CASSSLLGGRREEFYGYTF. The complete variable domain, with remaining parts taken from reference TRBV7-2 and TRBJ1-2, reads GAGVSQSPSNKVTEKGKDVELRCDPISGHTALYWYRQSLGQGLEFLIYFQGNSAPDKSGLPSDRFSAERTGGSVSTLTIQRTQQEDSAVYLCASSSLLGGRREEFYGYTFGSGTRLTVV.

The chain joins TRBV4-1 to TRBJ2-4; D ambiguous. This CDR3 is 16 amino acids long. Germline lookup yields CDR1 MGHRA and CDR2 YSYEKL. V lost 4 bases and J lost 0, with 13 bases in between. CDR3 amino acids: CASSPRTYLAKNIQYF. The CDR3 nucleotides are TGCGCCAGCAGCCCCAGAACTTACCTAGCCAAAAACATTCAGTACTTC.

The chain couples TRBV29-1 to TRBJ1-1; perhaps TRBD1 as D (5 bases). CDR3 length equals 15 residues. Germline V CDR1 and CDR2: SQVTM, ANQGSEA. V lost 2 bases, J lost 6 bases, and 19 bases lay in between. The CDR3, as DNA: TGCAGCGTTGAATCCCCAGGGAGGGGCCGGCCTGAAGCTTTCTTT. It codes for CSVESPGRGRPEAFF.

The chain couples TRBV28 to TRBJ2-3; TRBD2 agrees at 8 bases. Germline V gives CDR1 MDHEN, CDR2 SYDVKM. CDR3 length: 15 amino acids. The CDR3 here is CSSGDNAGGRGTQYF. CDR3 nucleotides: TGTAGCAGCGGGGATAACGCGGGGGGCAGGGGTACGCAGTATTTT.

This chain connects TRBV3-1 (or the pseudogene TRBV3-2) to TRBJ1-6, with D maybe TRBD1 (6 bases). The ends were cut back, 0 bases at V and 10 bases at J, with 13 bases in the middle. The germline gives CDR1 LGHDT, CDR2 YNNKEL (reference sequence). The CDR3 is 15 amino acids. DNA for the CDR3: TGTGCCAGCAGCCAAGATCAGGGGTTGGGCTCACCCCTCCACTTT. Translation: CASSQDQGLGSPLHF.